The rows below give T cell receptor beta chains drawn from one sample of a study of sequential checkpoint blockade in melanoma. This table comes from immunoSEQ multiplex PCR, and its TCRdb copy is limited to in-frame clones, with some not included. The sample carries about 37,000 clones, 32% recorded once. The sample here was tumor tissue (inferred from file names), taken from a patient given nivolumab and ipilimumab in sequence. The receptors derive from a human donor with melanoma. CDR3s include the opening cysteine and the closing phenylalanine or tryptophan. A D gene is named only where the DNA matches it firmly. Where a row states a size, it is once, few, many or the class of an expanded clone; other rows omit it.

size	D	V	J	CDR3	DNA
few	TRBD2	TRBV6-8	TRBJ2-2	CASKTSGTTAGELFF	TGTGCCAGCAAGACTAGCGGGACTACCGCCGGGGAGCTGTTTTTT
few	-	TRBV6-7	TRBJ2-1	CASSHAKPQFF	TGTGCCAGCAGCCACGCAAAGCCGCAGTTCTTC
-	TRBD2	TRBV6-8	TRBJ2-1	CASSYSKLADSYNEQFF	TGTGCCAGCAGTTACTCGAAGCTAGCGGATTCCTACAATGAGCAGTTCTTC
-	-	TRBV19	TRBJ2-2	CASSIVGSTGELFF	TGTGCCAGTAGTATAGTGGGGAGCACCGGGGAGCTGTTTTTT
few	TRBD2	TRBV11-3	TRBJ2-3	CASSSGLAASTDTQYF	TGTGCCAGCAGCTCCGGACTAGCGGCTAGCACAGATACGCAGTATTTT
-	TRBD2	TRBV5-1	TRBJ2-1	CASSLVRSGRGDNEQFF	TGCGCCAGCAGCTTGGTGAGGAGCGGGAGGGGAGACAATGAGCAGTTCTTC
-	TRBD2	TRBV6-8	TRBJ2-7	CASSHPIAGFSYEQYF	TGTGCCAGCAGTCACCCCATAGCGGGATTCTCCTACGAGCAGTACTTC
-	TRBD2	TRBV9	TRBJ2-3	CASRRVLAGHTDTQYF	TGTGCCAGCAGGAGGGTTTTAGCGGGGCACACAGATACGCAGTATTTT
-	-	TRBV11-3	TRBJ2-5	CASSPYGQTRETQYF	TGTGCCAGCAGCCCATACGGACAGACTAGAGAGACCCAGTACTTC
few	TRBD1	TRBV9	TRBJ2-1	CASSEATGGAYNEQFF	TGTGCCAGCAGTGAAGCGACAGGGGGCGCCTACAATGAGCAGTTCTTC
few	TRBD1	TRBV11-3	TRBJ1-1	CASSLGGQGGLAEAFF	TGTGCCAGCAGCTTAGGGGGACAGGGGGGTCTCGCTGAAGCTTTCTTT
few	-	TRBV9	TRBJ2-3	CASSVGTPRAQDTQYF	TGTGCCAGCAGCGTAGGGACTCCCCGGGCCCAGGATACGCAGTATTTT
many	-	TRBV9	TRBJ2-4	CASSVVPGNIQYF	TGTGCCAGCAGCGTAGTTCCGGGGAACATTCAGTACTTC
many	TRBD1	TRBV11-3	TRBJ1-3	CASSSDRAGGNTIYF	TGTGCCAGCAGCTCCGACAGGGCGGGAGGAAACACCATATATTTT
few	TRBD1	TRBV9	TRBJ1-6	CASNPGTGNSPLHF	TGTGCCAGCAATCCTGGGACAGGGAATTCACCCCTCCACTTT
-	-	TRBV19	TRBJ2-3	CASEESSQDTQYF	TGTGCCAGTGAAGAATCATCCCAAGATACGCAGTATTTT
-	-	TRBV11-3	TRBJ1-1	CASSLGQVINTEAFF	TGTGCCAGCAGCTTAGGACAGGTGATCAACACTGAAGCTTTCTTT
few	-	TRBV28	TRBJ1-5	CASRVSNQPQHF	TGTGCCAGCAGGGTTAGCAATCAGCCCCAGCATTTT
-	-	TRBV11-3	TRBJ2-5	CASSSRLSADQETQYF	TGTGCCAGCAGCTCCCGCCTTTCCGCCGACCAAGAGACCCAGTACTTC
-	-	TRBV19	TRBJ1-4	CASNNEEKLFF	TGTGCCAGTAATAACGAGGAGAAACTGTTTTTT
few	-	TRBV11-3	TRBJ1-4	CASSFPHGRATNEKLFF	TGTGCCAGCAGCTTCCCCCACGGACGGGCAACTAATGAAAAACTGTTTTTT
few	TRBD1	TRBV11-3	TRBJ1-2	CASSAGQGSNGYTF	TGTGCCAGCAGCGCCGGACAGGGGAGTAATGGCTACACCTTC
once	TRBD1	TRBV5-1	TRBJ1-1	CASSLEGQGRLTEAFF	TGCGCCAGCAGCTTGGAGGGACAGGGACGCCTCACTGAAGCTTTCTTT
-	-	TRBV5-1	TRBJ1-1	CASSTETGNTEAFF	TGCGCCAGCAGCACCGAGACAGGGAACACTGAAGCTTTCTTT
few	-	TRBV11-3	TRBJ2-5	CASSGVGLGETQYF	TGTGCCAGCAGCGGTGTGGGTCTGGGGGAGACCCAGTACTTC
-	-	TRBV29-1	TRBJ2-4	CSVDSLAKNIQYF	TGCAGCGTTGATTCGTTAGCCAAAAACATTCAGTACTTC
few	-	TRBV5-1	TRBJ2-2	CASSGTSNTGELFF	TGCGCCAGCAGCGGGACTTCGAACACCGGGGAGCTGTTTTTT
many	-	TRBV7-6	TRBJ1-2	CASSLEITDYGYTF	TGTGCCAGCAGCTTAGAAATAACAGACTATGGCTACACCTTC
-	-	TRBV30	TRBJ1-4	CAWSGTPEKLFF	TGTGCCTGGAGTGGGACCCCAGAAAAACTGTTTTTT
-	-	TRBV19	TRBJ2-6	CASRTISGRGEAGANVLTF	TGTGCCAGTAGAACCATTTCGGGCAGGGGAGAGGCTGGGGCCAACGTCCTGACTTTC
-	-	TRBV10-3	TRBJ1-2	CAISEGQGTDYGYTF	TGTGCCATCAGTGAGGGCCAAGGGACGGACTATGGCTACACCTTC
-	TRBD2	TRBV19	TRBJ2-1	CASGYSGKRGDYNEQFF	TGTGCCAGCGGTTATAGCGGGAAAAGGGGGGACTACAATGAGCAGTTCTTC
-	-	TRBV19	TRBJ2-7	CASSMDPLSKQYF	TGTGCCAGTAGTATGGATCCCCTCTCGAAGCAGTACTTC
few	TRBD1	TRBV6-8	TRBJ2-3	CASSRWNRQGSTDTQYF	TGTGCCAGCAGTCGGTGGAATCGACAGGGGAGCACAGATACGCAGTATTTT
few	TRBD2	TRBV6-8	TRBJ2-7	CAIRSTSGSYEQYF	TGTGCCATCAGGTCGACTAGCGGGAGCTACGAGCAGTACTTC
-	TRBD1	TRBV12-5	TRBJ1-2	CASGTTTGGGYTF	TGTGCTAGTGGTACAACGACAGGGGGTGGCTACACCTTC
-	TRBD1	TRBV19	TRBJ2-2	CASRTQGPGQINTGELFF	TGTGCCAGTAGAACTCAGGGACCGGGACAGATAAACACCGGGGAGCTGTTTTTT
-	-	TRBV6-8	TRBJ1-1	CASTRLPGRGGTEAFF	TGTGCCAGCACCCGCCTCCCCGGCAGGGGTGGGACTGAAGCTTTCTTT
few	TRBD2	TRBV6-8	TRBJ2-2	CASSSGSRVGELFF	TGTGCCAGCAGTAGCGGGAGTAGAGTCGGGGAGCTGTTTTTT
-	-	TRBV11-3	TRBJ2-2	CASSLPPPGPTTGELFF	TGTGCCAGCAGCTTGCCTCCGCCAGGCCCGACCACCGGGGAGCTGTTTTTT
-	-	TRBV14	TRBJ2-2	CASSDEFSGELFF	TGTGCCAGCAGCGACGAATTTAGCGGGGAGCTGTTTTTT
-	TRBD1	TRBV14	TRBJ1-2	CASSQTLTGGDYGYTF	TGTGCCAGCAGCCAAACCCTGACAGGGGGCGACTATGGCTACACCTTC
few	-	TRBV10-3	TRBJ1-2	CASFRGGEAYGYTF	TGTGCCAGTTTCCGCGGGGGGGAGGCCTATGGCTACACCTTC
-	-	TRBV9	TRBJ2-7	CASSVAGALWEQYF	TGTGCCAGCAGCGTAGCAGGGGCCTTGTGGGAGCAGTACTTC
-	-	TRBV18	TRBJ2-3	CASSPSERADTQYF	TGTGCCAGCTCACCATCAGAGAGGGCGGATACGCAGTATTTT
-	TRBD2	TRBV29-1	TRBJ2-7	CSVRKRDLGNEQYF	TGCAGCGTTAGAAAGCGGGACCTGGGAAACGAGCAGTACTTC
many	-	TRBV11-3	TRBJ1-5	CASSLTRYSNQPQHF	TGTGCCAGCAGCTTAACGCGCTATAGCAATCAGCCCCAGCATTTT
many	TRBD2	TRBV11-3	TRBJ2-5	CASSFGTSGTRETQYF	TGTGCCAGCAGCTTCGGGACTAGCGGTACCCGAGAGACCCAGTACTTC
few	-	TRBV30	TRBJ1-4	CAWNRGRGEKLFF	TGTGCCTGGAACCGGGGGCGAGGTGAAAAACTGTTTTTT
-	TRBD1	TRBV18	TRBJ1-2	CASSTGDRGYGYTF	TGTGCCAGCTCAACTGGGGACAGGGGTTACGGCTACACCTTC